Listed here is a single T cell receptor (beta chain). Those enrolled in Seattle joined during active infection and were followed longitudinally afterward. Methods used by the authors: The assay estimated nucleated cells by amplifying reference gene primers. Clones were read by immunoSEQ multiplex PCR, and TCRdb kept only the in-frame ones, dropping some. From that table come the V and J calls and clone size; the DNA was used to work out D and trimming. The sample shows approximately 300,000 clones, 80% to 95% of them seen only once. With 4 bases clipped from V and 1 base from J, the junction kept 12 bases outside the gene matches. Germline CDR1 is SGHRS and CDR2 is YFSETQ. The CDR3 runs 17 residues. The data belong to a study of blood T cell repertoires in COVID-19. Study information: Sources were T cells, B-cell-depleted T cells, or PBMCs; the material itself was cDNA or gDNA.

The chain combines TRBV5-1 with TRBJ2-3; 7 nucleotides agree with TRBD2. The sample comprised peripheral blood. This receptor was taken from a woman younger than 45 with COVID-19, enrolled during active disease. CDR3 residues: CASSDKTTSVGTDTQYF. The CDR3 nucleotides read TGCGCCAGCAGCGACAAAACCACTAGCGTAGGCACAGATACGCAGTATTTT.